Listed here are 31 T cell receptor beta chains from one sample, sequenced in a study of cytomegalovirus exposure and HLA in healthy donors. Primers included in the PCR were 60 Vbeta and 13 Jbeta primers. Sequencing was performed with immunoSEQ multiplex PCR; in TCRdb, only in-frame clones are kept and a portion is missing. The table has 180,000 or so clones, around 80% seen once. Input material: PBMCs. Receptor source: a girl between 5 and 17 years old in good health and CMV-seropositive.

The chain is built from TRBV5-6 and TRBJ2-1, with D perhaps TRBD2 (5 bases). V was cut by 0 bases and J by 0 bases, with 7 bases left in between. The CDR3 length is 15 residues. Per germline, CDR1 SGHDT and CDR2 YYEEEE. CDR3 sequence reads: CASSLGRSSYNEQFF. CDR3 DNA sequence: TGTGCCAGCAGCTTGGGGAGGAGCTCCTACAATGAGCAGTTCTTC.

The chain has TRBV7-9 and TRBJ2-1, with 9 positions matching TRBD1. This CDR3 spans 17 amino acids. Germline CDR1 is SEHNR and CDR2 is FQNEAQ (reference sequence). The V and J ends lost 5 bases and 3 bases, in that order; junction bases with no gene match: 11. The CDR3 region is CASSPSHRGPLYNEQFF. The CDR3 nucleotides are TGTGCCAGCAGCCCCTCCCACAGGGGGCCCCTCTACAATGAGCAGTTCTTC.

This sequence joins TRBV21-1 and TRBJ2-5; the table calls TRBD2, which could not be checked here. TRBV21-1 is annotated as a pseudogene. The CDR3 consists of 16 residues. CDR3 region: CASSKDGSGSQETQYF. The CDR3, as DNA: TGTGCCAGCAGCAAAGATGGTAGCGGGAGTCAAGAGACCCAGTACTTC.

The gene calls are TRBV4-1 and TRBJ2-5, with 8 bases fitting TRBD2. This CDR3 region has 16 residues. J gave up 5 bases and V 1 base, and 9 bases lay outside the gene matches. Germline-derived CDR1 and CDR2 are MGHRA and YSYEKL. The CDR3 region has the DNA TGCGCCAGCAGCCAAGTAAGCGGGAGTTTTCACGAGACCCAGTACTTC. Amino acid sequence: CASSQVSGSFHETQYF.

The chain carries TRBV7-9 and TRBJ1-2; D gene unclear. Germline V gives CDR1 SEHNR, CDR2 FQNEAQ (reference sequence). The V gene lost 3 bases and the J gene lost 0 bases, with 11 bases spanning the gap. The CDR3 is 15 amino acids. In nucleotides, the CDR3 is TGTGCCAGCAGCTTCCCCCTCCTTACTAACTATGGCTACACCTTC. Its translation is CASSFPLLTNYGYTF.

A single count supports this clone. The chain couples TRBV30 to TRBJ2-7, with a possible D match to TRBD2 (6 bases). The CDR3 length is 13 residues. Trimming pared 0 bases from V and 2 bases from J, leaving 8 bases between. Germline values: CDR1 GTSNPN, CDR2 SVGIG (reference sequence). The CDR3 loop is CAWSVGGTYEQYF. The CDR3 coding sequence is TGTGCCTGGAGTGTCGGGGGTACCTACGAGCAGTACTTC.

This rearrangement joins TRBV9 to TRBJ1-5; 10 bases map to TRBD1. Looked up from germline, CDR1 is SGDLS and CDR2 is YYNGEE. Trimming took 0 bases from V and 6 from J; bases not matched to a gene: 3. The CDR3 totals 15 residues. CDR3 protein: CASSVGTGGTQPQHF. Here the CDR3 DNA reads TGTGCCAGCAGCGTAGGGACAGGGGGTACTCAGCCCCAGCATTTT.

Here the CDR3 reads CASSTGTGGTNEKLFF. The DNA for the CDR3 is TGTGCCAGCAGTACCGGGACAGGGGGCACTAATGAAAAACTGTTTTTT. The chain recombines TRBV5-6 with TRBJ1-4; 12 bases align to TRBD1. This CDR3 comprises 16 residues. V lost 5 bases to trimming and J lost 2 bases; unmatched junction nucleotides: 4. Germline CDR1 is SGHDT and CDR2 is YYEEEE.

This clone showed up just a few times. The J gene is TRBJ2-1, the V gene TRBV7-8; possibly TRBD1 for D (6 bases). V was cut by 2 bases and J by 2 bases, with 10 bases left in between. The CDR3 is 15 residues long. Germline CDR1 reads SGHVS; CDR2 reads FQNEAQ. This CDR3 reads CASSLLGGPYNEQFF. Written as DNA, the CDR3 is TGTGCCAGCAGCTTATTAGGGGGTCCCTACAATGAGCAGTTCTTC.

The J gene is TRBJ1-5, the V gene TRBV5-8, with D tentatively TRBD1 (6 bases). CDR1 is SGHTS and CDR2 is YDEGEE in the germline V gene. The CDR3 extends over 17 amino acids. V was cut by 1 base and J by 3 bases, with 17 bases left in between. Here the CDR3 reads CASSLRLQGIDNQPQHF. In DNA, the CDR3 is TGTGCCAGCAGCTTGCGCCTGCAGGGGATTGACAATCAGCCCCAGCATTTT.

The rearrangement joins TRBV29-1 to TRBJ2-7; TRBD2 might be the D (5 bases). Between the trimmed V and J ends, which lost 4 bases and 7 bases, there was a span of 20 bases. This CDR3 has 14 residues. From germline, CDR1 is SQVTM and CDR2 ANQGSEA. Written as DNA, the CDR3 is TGCAGCGTTGTGAGGGTAGAAGAGGGTAGTGAGCAGTACTTC. The encoded protein is CSVVRVEEGSEQYF.

J is TRBJ1-1 and V is TRBV4-3; D may be TRBD1 (6 bases). V was shortened by 4 bases and J by 1 base, with 10 bases between the two germline ends. This CDR3 is 14 amino acids long. Per germline, CDR1 LGHNA and CDR2 YSLEER. In nucleotides, the CDR3 is TGCGCCAGCAGCCTATTACAGGGGAACACTGAAGCTTTCTTT. This encodes CASSLLQGNTEAFF.

V usage is TRBV9 and J usage is TRBJ2-1; a possible D gene is TRBD2 (6 bases). The CDR3 length is 15 residues. The V gene's germline CDR1 is SGDLS and CDR2 YYNGEE. V lost 4 bases and J 7 bases, leaving 18 bases between the germline ends. CDR3 sequence: CASSTRTTPANEQFF. DNA for the CDR3: TGTGCCAGCAGCACCCGGACTACCCCTGCAAATGAGCAGTTCTTC.

Only one count was recorded for this clone. This rearrangement joins TRBV7-2 to TRBJ2-5; 13 nucleotides match TRBD2. J was trimmed by 5 bases and V by 5 bases; bases with no gene match: 5. CDR3 length equals 15 residues. Germline CDR1 is SGHTA and CDR2 is FQGNSA. In DNA, the CDR3 is TGTGCCAGCAGCCCCGGACTAGCGGGAGACGAGACCCAGTACTTC. Protein product: CASSPGLAGDETQYF. The entire variable domain, with the rest obtained from reference TRBV7-2 and TRBJ2-5, is as follows: GAGVSQSPSNKVTEKGKDVELRCDPISGHTALYWYRQSLGQGLEFLIYFQGNSAPDKSGLPSDRFSAERTGGSVSTLTIQRTQQEDSAVYLCASSPGLAGDETQYFGPGTRLLVL.

This chain uses TRBV5-4 with TRBJ2-1, with 8 bases that match TRBD2. Unmatched junction bases numbered 11, after V lost 4 bases and J lost 5 bases. CDR1 is SGHNT, CDR2 YYREEE, per germline (reference sequence). CDR3 length: 16 amino acids. The CDR3, as DNA: TGTGCCAGCAGCCACTGGCGCGGTAGCGGGGACAATGAGCAGTTCTTC. This codes for CASSHWRGSGDNEQFF.

The gene calls are TRBV6-4 and TRBJ1-1, with TRBD1 matching over 7 bases. Looked up from germline, CDR1 is MRHNA and CDR2 is SNTAGT. Trimming took 0 bases from V and 0 from J; bases not matched to a gene: 10. CDR3 size: 18 residues. The CDR3 loop is CASSDSSYRGHMNTEAFF. For the CDR3, the DNA is TGTGCCAGCAGTGACTCGAGCTACAGGGGACACATGAACACTGAAGCTTTCTTT.

This clone was observed a handful of times. The chain has TRBV13 and TRBJ2-2, with 8 bases that match TRBD2. V lost 3 bases, J lost 5 bases, and 5 bases stayed unmatched. CDR1 is PRHDT and CDR2 is FYEKMQ in the germline V gene (reference sequence). This CDR3 contains 15 residues. CDR3 in amino acids: CASSFSGIITGELFF. CDR3 bases: TGTGCCAGCAGCTTTAGCGGGATCATTACCGGGGAGCTGTTTTTT.

The J gene is TRBJ2-5, the V gene TRBV30, with 9 bases fitting TRBD1. In germline, CDR1 is GTSNPN, CDR2 SVGIG (reference sequence). Trimming at V came to 7 bases and at J to 9 bases, leaving 18 bases not matched to a gene. This CDR3 has 15 residues. Here the CDR3 DNA reads TGTGCCTCCTACACCCCAGGACAGGGGCTGGGGGCCCAGTACTTC. Protein product: CASYTPGQGLGAQYF.

V gene TRBV5-1 combines with J gene TRBJ2-7, with D tentatively TRBD1 (6 bases). The CDR3 length is 14 residues. V was shortened by 1 base and J by 4 bases, with 12 bases between the two germline ends. Germline CDR1 is SGHRS and CDR2 is YFSETQ. The CDR3 reads CASSLTTGVYEQYF. CDR3 sequence (DNA): TGCGCCAGCAGCTTGACGACAGGTGTTTACGAGCAGTACTTC. Full variable domain (outside the CDR3, taken from reference TRBV5-1 and TRBJ2-7): KAGVTQTPRYLIKTRGQQVTLSCSPISGHRSVSWYQQTPGQGLQFLFEYFSETQRNKGNFPGRFSGRQFSNSRSEMNVSTLELGDSALYLCASSLTTGVYEQYFGPGTRLTVT.

Only a few counts were recorded for this clone. The chain joins TRBV6-6 to TRBJ2-7; D gene ambiguous. The CDR3 extends over 12 amino acids. The germline V and J ends were trimmed by 2 bases and 2 bases, with 4 bases remaining between them. CDR1 is MNHNY, CDR2 SVGAGI, per germline (reference sequence). DNA of the CDR3: TGTGCCAGCAGTTACGCAGCCTACGAGCAGTACTTC. Residues: CASSYAAYEQYF.

The rearrangement links TRBV5-4 to TRBJ1-1; no firm D call. V shed 4 bases and J shed 10 bases, with 17 bases lying between them. There are 13 residues in the CDR3. Germline V gene lookup returns CDR1 SGHNT and CDR2 YYREEE (reference sequence). The CDR3 nucleotides read TGTGCCAGCAGCCAACCGGGGAAAGGTCGAGCTTTCTTT. Translation gives CASSQPGKGRAFF.

This sequence joins TRBV29-1 and TRBJ2-6, with D possibly matching TRBD1 (6 bases). V was pared by 6 bases and J by 0 bases, with 9 bases between. CDR1 and CDR2 (germline): SQVTM, ANQGSEA. The CDR3 runs 14 residues. The CDR3 reads CSVEQGSGANVLTF. CDR3 sequence (DNA): TGCAGCGTAGAACAGGGCTCTGGGGCCAACGTCCTGACTTTC.

The V call is TRBV28, the J call TRBJ2-1; possible D gene TRBD2, 5 bases. Trimming cost V 3 bases and J 9 bases, with 18 bases left between them. The CDR3 consists of 15 residues. CDR1 is MDHEN, CDR2 SYDVKM, per germline. The CDR3 coding sequence is TGTGCCAGCAGTTTCGGGGAGCCTGGAATCGGTGAGCAGTTCTTC. It codes for CASSFGEPGIGEQFF.

The gene calls are TRBV7-8 and TRBJ1-5; TRBD1 agrees at 9 bases. With 5 bases clipped from V and 6 bases from J, the junction kept 14 bases outside the gene matches. The CDR3 is 17 residues long. Germline assignment: CDR1 SGHVS and CDR2 FQNEAQ. This chain's CDR3 is CASSAGTGTGPIQPQHF. Here the CDR3 DNA reads TGTGCCAGCAGCGCCGGGACAGGGACGGGTCCGATTCAGCCCCAGCATTTT.

The chain carries TRBV2 and TRBJ2-5; TRBD2 might be the D (6 bases). The CDR3 contains 15 residues. The germline V and J ends were trimmed by 6 bases and 0 bases, with 14 bases remaining between them. CDR1 and CDR2 (germline): SNHLY, FYNNEI. This CDR3 reads CASRPQGLNQETQYF. CDR3 nucleotides: TGTGCCAGCAGGCCGCAGGGACTGAACCAAGAGACCCAGTACTTC.

This clone has more than one count but fewer than ten. The chain recombines TRBV6-5 with TRBJ2-7, with D possibly matching TRBD1 (5 bases). The CDR3 is made up of 16 amino acids. The germline V and J ends were trimmed by 0 bases and 4 bases, with 16 bases remaining between them. From germline, CDR1 is MNHEY and CDR2 SVGAGI. The CDR3 loop reads CASSYSLDTFNYEQYF. CDR3 sequence (DNA): TGTGCCAGCAGTTACTCGTTGGACACCTTTAATTACGAGCAGTACTTC.

The chain carries TRBV11-2 and TRBJ2-7; TRBD2 matches at 10 bases. CDR1 and CDR2 from the germline V gene are SGHAT and FQNNGV. There are 15 residues in the CDR3. V was pared by 1 base and J by 3 bases, with 3 bases of the junction left unmatched. CDR3 nucleotides: TGTGCCAGCAGCTTAGGACCTAGCGGGAGCTACGAGCAGTACTTC. Its protein is CASSLGPSGSYEQYF.

This clone came up once. V and J are TRBV9 and TRBJ2-5, with a tentative D call TRBD2 (5 bases). The V gene's germline CDR1 is SGDLS and CDR2 YYNGEE. This CDR3 contains 13 residues. Trimming shortened V by 0 bases and J by 4 bases, and 7 bases separated the two germline ends. The chain's CDR3 is CASSVGGSETQYF. In DNA, the CDR3 is TGTGCCAGCAGCGTAGGAGGGTCAGAGACCCAGTACTTC.

In nucleotides, the CDR3 is TGTGCCAGCAGCTTCGCGGGTGGTTTCGGGGACAGCCCCTACAATGAGCAGTTCTTC. Translated, it gives CASSFAGGFGDSPYNEQFF. The chain recombines TRBV7-9 with TRBJ2-1; 7 bases align to TRBD1. The CDR3 is 19 amino acids. CDR1 is SEHNR and CDR2 is FQNEAQ in the germline V gene (reference sequence). J was trimmed by 2 bases and V by 3 bases; bases with no gene match: 16.

The chain is built from TRBV5-1 and TRBJ2-7, with unresolved D. CDR3 length: 15 amino acids. CDR1 and CDR2 (germline): SGHRS, YFSETQ. Trimming removed 2 bases at V and 0 bases at J, with 12 bases between. The CDR3 nucleotides are TGCGCCAGCAGCTTTTTGGGCAGCCACTCCTACGAGCAGTACTTC. This encodes CASSFLGSHSYEQYF.

This clone has a handful of counts. The V and J genes are TRBV10-2 and TRBJ2-3; D possibly corresponds to TRBD2 (5 bases). Trimming removed 4 bases from V and 10 bases from J, with 9 bases in between. The CDR3 covers 11 residues. Germline lookup yields CDR1 WSHSY and CDR2 SAAADI. The CDR3 is CASSGTWSQYF. DNA of the CDR3: TGCGCCAGCAGTGGGACTTGGTCGCAGTATTTT.